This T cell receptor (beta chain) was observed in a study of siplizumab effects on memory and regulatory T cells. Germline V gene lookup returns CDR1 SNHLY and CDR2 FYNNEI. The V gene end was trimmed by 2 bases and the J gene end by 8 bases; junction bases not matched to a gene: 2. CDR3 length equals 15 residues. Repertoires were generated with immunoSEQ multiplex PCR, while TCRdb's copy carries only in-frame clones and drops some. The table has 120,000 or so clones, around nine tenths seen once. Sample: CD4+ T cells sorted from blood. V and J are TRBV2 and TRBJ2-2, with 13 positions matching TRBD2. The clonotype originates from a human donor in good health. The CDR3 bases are TGTGCCAGCAGTGAATTGGGACTAGCGGGAGGGGAGCTGTTTTTT. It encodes CASSELGLAGGELFF.